These 22 T cell receptor beta chains were sequenced from one sample in a study of blood T cells in healthy people across ages. A second PCR of roughly 7 to 11 cycles used a sample-barcoded 5' primer and a J-beta primer mix. One entry per CDR3 protein results from TCRdb running MiXCR on the 5' RACE reads. Counted here are hundreds of thousands of distinct CDR3 sequences, around three fifths occurring once; the ten biggest clones make up 20% to 30%. The sample taken for sequencing was blood. Source of these receptors: a man aged 35 to 55 in good health.

This clonotype was picked up a small number of times. The V and J genes are TRBV6-5 and TRBJ2-5, with D perhaps assigned TRBD1 or TRBD2 (5 bases each). V was pared by 6 bases and J by 2 bases, with 13 bases between. CDR1 is MNHEY, CDR2 SVGAGI, per germline. This CDR3 has 14 amino acids. This CDR3 is CASRGVGLQETQYF. In DNA form, the CDR3 reads TGTGCCAGCAGGGGGGTGGGGTTACAAGAGACCCAGTACTTC.

This CDR3 reads CASSFRSGVQETQYF. CDR3 nucleotide sequence: TGTGCCAGCAGTTTTCGCTCGGGAGTCCAAGAGACCCAGTACTTC. The chain carries TRBV12-3 or TRBV12-4 and TRBJ2-5; D may be TRBD2 (6 bases). CDR3 length: 15 amino acids. Trimming pared 3 bases from V and 1 base from J, leaving 12 bases between.

This clonotype has a handful of counts. The rearrangement links TRBV20-1 to TRBJ2-3, with D perhaps TRBD1 (6 bases). Trimming removed 4 bases from V and 1 base from J, with 12 bases in between. There are 14 residues in the CDR3. Germline V gene data show CDR1 as DFQATT and CDR2 as SNEGSKA (reference sequence). The CDR3 DNA follows: TGCAGTGCTACCACTGCAGGGGGCACAGATACGCAGTATTTT. Amino acid sequence: CSATTAGGTDTQYF.

The gene calls are TRBV5-1 and TRBJ2-3; 8 bases map to TRBD1. The CDR3 covers 16 residues. The junction had 6 bases not matched to a gene; V was cut back by 0 bases and J by 3 bases. The germline V gene has CDR1 SGHRS and CDR2 YFSETQ. In DNA form, the CDR3 reads TGCGCCAGCAGCTTGGGATTGGACAGGGCTACAGATACGCAGTATTTT. It yields the protein CASSLGLDRATDTQYF.

The rearrangement joins TRBV4-1 to TRBJ2-5, with D hard to call. Per the germline V gene, CDR1 is MGHRA and CDR2 is YSYEKL. V shed 4 bases and J shed 5 bases, with 14 bases lying between them. The CDR3 is 14 amino acids. CDR3 residues: CASSPTLNRETQYF. CDR3 nucleotide sequence: TGCGCCAGCAGCCCGACATTGAATCGCGAGACCCAGTACTTC.

This chain uses TRBV5-1 with TRBJ2-3, with D possibly matching TRBD2 (5 bases). The germline gives CDR1 SGHRS, CDR2 YFSETQ. The CDR3 has 15 residues. Trimming removed 1 base at V and 2 bases at J, with 11 bases between. CDR3 amino acids: CASSLQRIDTDTQYF. CDR3 DNA: TGCGCCAGCAGCTTGCAGCGGATTGACACAGATACGCAGTATTTT.

The genes are TRBV27 and TRBJ1-6; D is perhaps TRBD1 (6 bases). CDR1 MNHEY and CDR2 SMNVEV come from the germline V gene (reference sequence). CDR3 length: 15 amino acids. The V gene lost 7 bases and the J gene lost 2 bases, with 12 bases spanning the gap. The CDR3 sequence: CASTPGTPYNSPLHF. The CDR3 bases are TGTGCCAGCACCCCAGGGACACCCTATAATTCACCCCTCCACTTT.

The chain combines TRBV7-8 with TRBJ2-1; weak D call: TRBD2 (7 bases). Germline V gene sequence: CDR1 SGHVS, CDR2 FQNEAQ. The CDR3 runs 21 residues. V lost 1 base and J lost 3, with 28 bases in between. CDR3 coding DNA: TGTGCCAGCAGCTTAGGGTCGGCAGGGGAGATGGGGGGACTACTCTACAATGAGCAGTTCTTC. Translated: CASSLGSAGEMGGLLYNEQFF.

This clonotype was detected a few times. This chain uses TRBV15 with TRBJ1-2; perhaps TRBD1 as D (5 bases). The CDR3 contains 12 residues. Per germline, CDR1 LNHNV and CDR2 YYDKDF (reference sequence). V lost 5 bases to trimming and J lost 7 bases, with 11 bases between them. For the CDR3, the DNA is TGTGCCACCAGCGTTTCAGGGTCTGGCTACACCTTC. Its protein is CATSVSGSGYTF.

V and J are TRBV7-2 and TRBJ2-1, with 8 nucleotides matching TRBD2. This CDR3 contains 17 residues. Germline CDR1 is SGHTA and CDR2 is FQGNSA. V gave up 6 bases and J gave up 4 bases; unmatched junction bases: 14. The CDR3 DNA reads TGTGCCAGCAGTCCTAGTATGGCGGGGGGTTTATACAATGAGCAGTTCTTC. Amino acids: CASSPSMAGGLYNEQFF.

The chain links TRBV4-1 to TRBJ2-7; the D is unclear. Germline assignment: CDR1 MGHRA and CDR2 YSYEKL. The CDR3 totals 15 residues. Trimming shortened V by 1 base and J by 0 bases, and 10 bases separated the two germline ends. The CDR3 protein is CASSQAAESSYEQYF. CDR3 DNA sequence: TGCGCCAGCAGCCAAGCCGCCGAGAGCTCCTACGAGCAGTACTTC.

This sequence joins TRBV12-3 or TRBV12-4 and TRBJ2-3, with D possibly being TRBD1 (5 bases). Trimming removed 1 base from V and 2 bases from J, with 16 bases in between. The CDR3 contains 17 residues. CDR3 sequence: CASSLDSTVSVTDTQYF. The CDR3 DNA reads as TGTGCCAGCAGTTTAGATTCGACAGTTTCGGTCACAGATACGCAGTATTTT.

This rearrangement joins TRBV7-9 to TRBJ1-4, with 11 bases lining up with TRBD1. Per germline, CDR1 SEHNR and CDR2 FQNEAQ (reference sequence). After removal of 5 bases from V and 6 bases from J, the junction contained 5 bases not matched to a gene. The CDR3 consists of 15 residues. CDR3 nucleotide sequence: TGTGCCAGCAGCCCCTGGGACAGGGGGGATGAAAAACTGTTTTTT. Protein sequence: CASSPWDRGDEKLFF. Full variable domain (remainder filled in from reference TRBV7-9 and TRBJ1-4): DTGVSQNPRHKITKRGQNVTFRCDPISEHNRLYWYRQTLGQGPEFLTYFQNEAQLEKSRLLSDRFSAERPKGSFSTLEIQRTEQGDSAMYLCASSPWDRGDEKLFFGSGTQLSVL.

This clonotype was observed a few times. This chain connects TRBV20-1 to TRBJ2-1, with D possibly matching TRBD1 (6 bases). This CDR3 has 15 residues. Looked up from germline, CDR1 is DFQATT and CDR2 is SNEGSKA (reference sequence). The V gene lost 5 bases and the J gene lost 0 bases, with 14 bases spanning the gap. In nucleotides, the CDR3 is TGCAGTGCTTTACAGGGATTGGGCTCCTACAATGAGCAGTTCTTC. It is translated as CSALQGLGSYNEQFF.

The chain recombines TRBV4-1 with TRBJ1-1; D possibly corresponds to TRBD1 (5 bases). Germline loops: CDR1 MGHRA, CDR2 YSYEKL. This CDR3 spans 16 amino acids. V lost 0 bases and J 4 bases, leaving 15 bases between the germline ends. The CDR3 spells CASSQDETGRSTEAFF. The DNA of the CDR3 is TGCGCCAGCAGCCAAGACGAAACGGGGCGGTCCACTGAAGCTTTCTTT.

The V gene is TRBV7-6, the J gene TRBJ2-7; the match to TRBD1 covers 8 bases. The CDR3 is made up of 12 amino acids. Trimming removed 5 bases from V and 6 bases from J; junction bases left unmatched: 3. The germline CDR1 and CDR2 sequences are SGHVS and FNYEAQ. The CDR3 nucleotides are TGTGCCAGCAGCGCCGGGACAGGCGAGCAGTACTTC. Its protein is CASSAGTGEQYF.

V usage is TRBV24-1 and J usage is TRBJ2-3; no firm D call. This CDR3 region has 11 residues. Trimming cost V 8 bases and J 5 bases, with 7 bases left between them. CDR1 and CDR2 (germline): KGHDR, SFDVKD. The CDR3 DNA reads as TGTGCCACCAAGGAGCGAGATACGCAGTATTTT. Its translation is CATKERDTQYF.

This rearrangement joins TRBV7-9 to TRBJ2-7, with TRBD2 matching over 7 bases. CDR1 SEHNR and CDR2 FQNEAQ come from the germline V gene (reference sequence). The CDR3 contains 13 residues. V lost 4 bases and J lost 6; bases outside the gene matches: 6. The CDR3 DNA reads as TGTGCCAGCAGCTCCCGGACTAGTCGCGAGCAGTACTTC. Its translation: CASSSRTSREQYF. Full variable domain (missing parts from reference TRBV7-9 and TRBJ2-7): DTGVSQNPRHKITKRGQNVTFRCDPISEHNRLYWYRQTLGQGPEFLTYFQNEAQLEKSRLLSDRFSAERPKGSFSTLEIQRTEQGDSAMYLCASSSRTSREQYFGPGTRLTVT.

V usage is TRBV28 and J usage is TRBJ2-7, with a possible D match to TRBD1 (6 bases). This CDR3 region has 17 residues. Trimming shortened V by 5 bases and J by 5 bases, and 25 bases separated the two germline ends. Germline V gene sequence: CDR1 MDHEN, CDR2 SYDVKM. The CDR3 sequence: CASSPHRGQGIFNEQYF. CDR3 DNA: TGTGCCAGCAGTCCCCATAGGGGTCAGGGGATATTCAACGAGCAGTACTTC. Filled out from reference TRBV28 and TRBJ2-7, the complete variable domain reads DVKVTQSSRYLVKRTGEKVFLECVQDMDHENMFWYRQDPGLGLRLIYFSYDVKMKEKGDIPEGYSVSREKKERFSLILESASTNQTSMYLCASSPHRGQGIFNEQYFGPGTRLTVT.

The chain couples TRBV5-1 to TRBJ2-6; D might be TRBD1 (6 bases). The CDR3 sequence is 18 residues long. Germline V gives CDR1 SGHRS, CDR2 YFSETQ. V was clipped by 0 bases and J by 1 base, with 14 bases between them. CDR3 amino acids: CASSLDFRGTSGANVLTF. For the CDR3, the DNA is TGCGCCAGCAGCTTGGATTTCAGGGGAACGTCTGGGGCCAACGTCCTGACTTTC.

The rearrangement uses TRBV6-5 and TRBJ2-6; the D gene is possibly TRBD1 (5 bases). The ends were cut back, 2 bases at V and 0 bases at J, with 8 bases in the middle. The CDR3 length is 16 residues. From germline, CDR1 is MNHEY and CDR2 SVGAGI. CDR3 in DNA: TGTGCCAGCAGTTACGGTGGGGCCTCTGGGGCCAACGTCCTGACTTTC. It translates to CASSYGGASGANVLTF.

V gene TRBV10-3 combines with J gene TRBJ2-3; maybe TRBD2 (6 bases). V was clipped by 0 bases and J by 2 bases, with 15 bases between them. Germline CDR1 ENHRY, CDR2 SYGVKD. The CDR3 runs to 17 residues. The CDR3, as DNA: TGTGCCATCAGTGAGTCGGGCGCGGGGCCGACCACAGATACGCAGTATTTT. Translation: CAISESGAGPTTDTQYF.